This is a list of T cell receptor beta chains from one sample in a study of memory CD4+ T cells and cytomegalovirus serostatus. Repertoires were generated with immunoSEQ multiplex PCR, while TCRdb's copy carries only in-frame clones and drops some. In the table there are over 65,000 clones, 75% to 80% of which are singletons. What was sequenced was memory CD4+ T cells from blood. These receptors all stem from an adult in good health and CMV-seropositive. Each CDR3 is given with its conserved first and last residue. D genes are given only for firm matches. Clone size is not always given. Where it is, it says once, few, many or a class for expanded clones.

V gene	clone size	J gene	D gene	CDR3 protein	CDR3 DNA
TRBV19	.	TRBJ1-5	.	CASSKGQFGTHQPQHF	TGTGCCAGTAGTAAAGGACAGTTCGGAACTCATCAGCCCCAGCATTTT
TRBV25-1	.	TRBJ1-1	.	CAREGRDIEAFF	TGTGCCAGAGAAGGGAGGGACATTGAAGCTTTCTTT
TRBV5-4	.	TRBJ2-6	.	CASSLWSPSGANVLTF	TGTGCCAGCAGCTTGTGGAGTCCCTCTGGGGCCAACGTCCTGACTTTC
TRBV21-1	.	TRBJ2-7	.	CAYDRYEQYF	TGTGCCTACGACAGGTACGAGCAGTACTTC
TRBV9	.	TRBJ2-5	TRBD1	CASSATQGFGETQYF	TGTGCCAGCAGCGCTACACAGGGGTTCGGGGAGACCCAGTACTTC
TRBV19	.	TRBJ1-2	.	CASSINREYGYTF	TGTGCCAGTAGTATTAACAGGGAGTATGGCTACACCTTC
TRBV4-1	.	TRBJ1-5	.	CASSALGVFQPQHF	TGCGCCAGCAGCGCCCTGGGGGTCTTTCAGCCCCAGCATTTT
TRBV28	.	TRBJ1-5	TRBD1	CASRTLGQGFSQPQHF	TGTGCCAGCAGAACCTTGGGACAGGGTTTCTCTCAGCCCCAGCATTTT
TRBV10-3	few	TRBJ1-1	.	CAISESTWGEGSTEAFF	TGTGCCATCAGTGAGTCGACGTGGGGGGAGGGGAGCACTGAAGCTTTCTTT
TRBV6-6	.	TRBJ2-7	TRBD2	CASRGTSGSSYEQYF	TGTGCCAGCAGAGGGACTAGCGGGAGTTCCTACGAGCAGTACTTC
TRBV18	.	TRBJ2-7	TRBD1	CASSPGQGQSGEQYF	TGTGCCAGCTCACCCGGACAGGGCCAGTCGGGGGAGCAGTACTTC
TRBV7-9	.	TRBJ1-2	.	CASSSSTYGYTF	TGTGCCAGCAGCTCCTCCACCTATGGCTACACCTTC
TRBV19	.	TRBJ2-6	TRBD2	CASSIRASGSLYLMGNVLTF	TGTGCCAGTAGTATAAGAGCTAGCGGGAGCCTTTATCTGATGGGCAACGTCCTGACTTTC
TRBV7-6	.	TRBJ2-3	.	CASSFHTDTQYF	TGTGCCAGCAGCTTCCACACAGATACGCAGTATTTT
TRBV14	once	TRBJ1-1	.	CASSLGTSTEAFF	TGTGCCAGCAGCCTCGGGACTAGCACTGAAGCTTTCTTT
TRBV18	.	TRBJ1-1	TRBD1	CASSLGQGEGRTEAFF	TGTGCCAGCTCACTTGGACAGGGGGAAGGACGCACTGAAGCTTTCTTT
TRBV29-1	few	TRBJ1-1	.	CSVAMNTEAFF	TGCAGCGTTGCAATGAACACTGAAGCTTTCTTT
TRBV15	.	TRBJ2-2	.	CATSRGYTGELFF	TGTGCCACCAGCAGGGGATACACCGGGGAGCTGTTTTTT
TRBV4-1	.	TRBJ2-2	.	CASSPIHGGGELFF	TGCGCCAGCAGCCCAATCCACGGGGGCGGGGAGCTGTTTTTT
TRBV19	few	TRBJ2-2	TRBD1	CASDRGNTGELFF	TGTGCCAGTGACAGGGGTAACACCGGGGAGCTGTTTTTT
TRBV10-3	.	TRBJ2-5	TRBD2	CAISESFGLAGGGEETQYF	TGTGCCATCAGTGAATCCTTTGGACTAGCGGGAGGGGGCGAAGAGACCCAGTACTTC
TRBV6-5	.	TRBJ1-6	TRBD1	CASTQQRGQGSPLHF	TGTGCCAGCACCCAACAGCGGGGACAGGGTTCACCCCTCCACTTT
TRBV18	.	TRBJ1-3	.	CASSKPAGAGNTIYF	TGTGCCAGCTCCAAACCGGCAGGAGCTGGAAACACCATATATTTT
TRBV6-4	few	TRBJ1-5	.	CASSEQENQPQHF	TGTGCCAGCAGTGAACAGGAGAATCAGCCCCAGCATTTT
TRBV4-1	.	TRBJ2-2	TRBD2	CASSQGLAGAGELFF	TGCGCCAGCAGCCAAGGATTAGCGGGGGCCGGGGAGCTGTTTTTT
TRBV6-5	.	TRBJ1-2	TRBD1	CASSNRGLGGYTF	TGTGCCAGCAGTAACAGGGGGCTAGGTGGCTACACCTTC
TRBV28	few	TRBJ2-7	.	CASTDPGLPYEQYF	TGTGCCAGCACTGATCCGGGACTTCCCTACGAGCAGTACTTC
TRBV29-1	.	TRBJ2-1	TRBD1	CSVGQGDNEQFF	TGCAGCGTTGGACAGGGTGACAATGAGCAGTTCTTC
TRBV13	.	TRBJ2-3	.	CASSLGTDTQYF	TGTGCCAGCAGCCTCGGCACAGATACGCAGTATTTT
TRBV4-1	.	TRBJ2-1	TRBD1	CASRSPGQGSFEQFF	TGCGCCAGCAGATCCCCGGGACAGGGCTCTTTCGAGCAGTTCTTC
TRBV30	.	TRBJ1-6	TRBD1	CAWSERDRYNSPLHF	TGTGCCTGGAGTGAGCGGGACAGGTATAATTCACCCCTCCACTTT
TRBV15	once	TRBJ2-3	TRBD2	CATSRDLAEGTDTQYF	TGTGCCACCAGCAGAGACCTAGCGGAGGGTACAGATACGCAGTATTTT
TRBV27	.	TRBJ1-5	TRBD1	CASSLGGTGDQPQHF	TGTGCCAGCAGTTTAGGAGGGACAGGGGATCAGCCCCAGCATTTT
TRBV27	.	TRBJ2-5	.	CASSSRLEETQYF	TGTGCCAGCAGTTCGAGACTTGAAGAGACCCAGTACTTC
TRBV7-2	.	TRBJ2-5	TRBD1	CASSLEGQGRTQYF	TGTGCCAGCAGTCTAGAGGGACAGGGAAGGACCCAGTACTTC
TRBV6-5	.	TRBJ2-5	.	CASSYSVEETQYF	TGTGCCAGCAGTTATTCGGTTGAAGAGACCCAGTACTTC
TRBV6-1	once	TRBJ2-1	TRBD1	CASSGDRGRVNEQFF	TGTGCCAGCAGTGGGGACAGGGGGCGAGTGAATGAGCAGTTCTTC
TRBV5-1	.	TRBJ1-2	.	CASSLTGGSNYGYTF	TGCGCCAGCAGCTTGACCGGCGGGTCTAACTATGGCTACACCTTC
TRBV6-1	.	TRBJ1-2	.	CASSQGANYGYTF	TGTGCCAGCAGTCAGGGTGCTAACTATGGCTACACCTTC
TRBV4-1	.	TRBJ2-2	.	CASSPPAVGFANTGELFF	TGCGCCAGCAGCCCCCCCGCGGTGGGGTTTGCGAACACCGGGGAGCTGTTTTTT
TRBV14	.	TRBJ2-3	.	CASSKSPGGRTDTQYF	TGTGCCAGCAGCAAAAGTCCTGGGGGACGCACAGATACGCAGTATTTT
TRBV15	.	TRBJ1-2	TRBD1	CATSRDGTGNGYTF	TGTGCCACCAGCAGAGATGGGACAGGTAATGGCTACACCTTC
TRBV28	.	TRBJ1-5	TRBD1	CASSSGTGVYQPQHF	TGTGCCAGCAGTTCCGGGACAGGGGTTTATCAGCCCCAGCATTTT
TRBV28	.	TRBJ1-4	TRBD1	CASRPPGQNEKLFF	TGTGCCAGCAGACCTCCGGGACAGAATGAAAAACTGTTTTTT
TRBV5-4	once	TRBJ2-1	.	CASSLTRGNEQFF	TGTGCCAGCAGCCTAACTAGGGGCAATGAGCAGTTCTTC
TRBV7-2	.	TRBJ1-4	.	CASSPLRNEKLFF	TGTGCCAGCAGCCCACTCAGAAATGAAAAACTGTTTTTT
TRBV2	.	TRBJ1-5	.	CASSPVILISNQPQHF	TGTGCCAGCAGTCCGGTGATTCTCATTAGCAATCAGCCCCAGCATTTT
TRBV7-2	.	TRBJ1-2	.	CASSLRFGEDYGYTF	TGTGCCAGCAGCTTACGGTTCGGAGAAGACTATGGCTACACCTTC
TRBV5-6	.	TRBJ1-1	TRBD1	CASSRQGAYTEAFF	TGTGCCAGCAGTCGCCAGGGGGCATATACTGAAGCTTTCTTT
TRBV6-4	.	TRBJ1-5	.	CASSDRGGQPQHF	TGTGCCAGCAGTGACCGGGGGGGTCAGCCCCAGCATTTT
TRBV9	few	TRBJ2-1	.	CASSVVVGASGNEQFF	TGTGCCAGCAGCGTAGTGGTGGGAGCGTCTGGGAATGAGCAGTTCTTC
TRBV30	.	TRBJ2-6	TRBD2	CAWSVGGNSGANVLTF	TGTGCCTGGAGTGTCGGGGGGAACTCTGGGGCCAACGTCCTGACTTTC